The 25 T cell receptor beta chains below all came from one sample that was sequenced in a study of blood T cell repertoires in COVID-19 (TCRdb year 2020). Library creation used the immunoSEQ multiplex PCR assay. This immuneACCESS table, as held by TCRdb, lists in-frame sequences with V and J called but not all clones. Of the missing ones, under half trace to an unresolved V gene in checked studies; the others have no known cause. Across this sample there are under 75,000 clones, with roughly 90% seen only once. Around 3.5% of the sample is taken by the ten largest. Sequenced input: peripheral blood. These receptors came from a man aged 45-60 years with active COVID-19.

A word on this clone: The identical CDR3 is also encoded by other nucleotide sequences in the sample. The J gene is TRBJ1-5, the V gene TRBV12-3 or TRBV12-4, with D possibly TRBD1 on 5 matching bases. This CDR3 comprises 13 residues. The V end lost 3 bases, the J end lost 7 bases, and 10 bases lay between the germline ends. CDR3 sequence (DNA): TGTGCCAGCAGTTTCTCGGGGGACCAGCCCCAGCATTTT. This encodes CASSFSGDQPQHF.

This chain connects TRBV9 to TRBJ2-5; tentative D call: TRBD1 (6 bases). This CDR3 contains 15 residues. Trimming removed 3 bases at V and 5 bases at J, with 17 bases between. Germline assignment: CDR1 SGDLS and CDR2 YYNGEE. CDR3 sequence: CASSAGTSPGETQYF. CDR3 DNA: TGTGCCAGCAGCGCAGGGACATCGCCGGGGGAGACCCAGTACTTC.

The V gene is TRBV5-4, the J gene TRBJ2-5; 7 nucleotides match TRBD1. The CDR3 extends over 15 amino acids. Germline CDR1 and CDR2: SGHNT and YYREEE (reference sequence). The J segment lost 2 bases and the V segment lost 0 bases, leaving 4 bases of the junction unmatched. The CDR3 here is CASSLGGRGQETQYF. Here the CDR3 DNA reads TGTGCCAGCAGCTTGGGTGGCAGGGGGCAAGAGACCCAGTACTTC.

This clone was detected only once. V is TRBV29-1 and J is TRBJ2-3; D might be TRBD2 (6 bases). Germline CDR1 reads SQVTM; CDR2 reads ANQGSEA. The germline V and J ends were trimmed by 8 bases and 1 base, with 13 bases remaining between them. This CDR3 has 13 residues. For the CDR3, the DNA is TGCAGCACGCGCTGGGGGGGCACAGATACGCAGTATTTT. This sequence encodes CSTRWGGTDTQYF.

This chain joins TRBV7-3 and TRBJ2-1, with a weak D call TRBD2 (7 bases). Germline V gene lookup returns CDR1 SGHTA and CDR2 FQGTGA. The V gene lost 2 bases and the J gene lost 7 bases, with 12 bases spanning the gap. This CDR3 is built from 14 residues. The CDR3 DNA follows: TGTGCCAGCAGCTTATCGGGGGGCGTAAATGAGCAGTTCTTC. This encodes CASSLSGGVNEQFF.

The chain carries TRBV2 and TRBJ1-5; D remains unclear. CDR3 length: 14 residues. V gave up 1 base and J gave up 3 bases, with 7 bases separating them. The germline V gene has CDR1 SNHLY and CDR2 FYNNEI. The CDR3 DNA reads TGTGCCAGCAGTGAAGGGAGCTTCAATCAGCCCCAGCATTTT. Protein sequence: CASSEGSFNQPQHF.

This clone is a singleton in its sample. V and J are TRBV18 and TRBJ2-3; D uncertain. This CDR3 comprises 14 residues. CDR1 KGHSH and CDR2 LQKENI come from the germline V gene. V was cut by 3 bases and J by 4 bases, with 11 bases left in between. The CDR3 here is CASSPTGLSDTQYF. The CDR3, as DNA: TGTGCCAGCTCACCTACGGGTCTCTCAGATACGCAGTATTTT.

This chain connects TRBV6-5 to TRBJ1-2; tentative D call: TRBD1 (5 bases). Looked up from germline, CDR1 is MNHEY and CDR2 is SVGAGI. CDR3 length: 15 residues. V lost 6 bases and J lost 3, with 17 bases in between. Here the CDR3 reads CASRTQGGGDYGYTF. The CDR3, as DNA: TGTGCCAGCAGAACCCAGGGTGGGGGGGACTATGGCTACACCTTC.

The chain is built from TRBV9 and TRBJ2-3; 9 bases fit TRBD2. The CDR3 length is 19 residues. Germline V gives CDR1 SGDLS, CDR2 YYNGEE. The V gene end was trimmed by 3 bases and the J gene end by 4 bases; junction bases not matched to a gene: 18. Here the CDR3 DNA reads TGTGCCAGCAGCGGTAGCGGCGAAAGGGGTAGCGGGGGATCAGATACGCAGTATTTT. This gives the protein CASSGSGERGSGGSDTQYF.

This clone appeared once. As DNA, the CDR3 is TGTGCCAGCAGTGAACAGGGAAGGACTAATGAAAAACTGTTTTTT. Its translation: CASSEQGRTNEKLFF. The rearrangement uses TRBV2 and TRBJ1-4; tentatively, D is TRBD1 (5 bases). Trimming removed 2 bases from V and 2 bases from J, with 9 bases in between. In germline, CDR1 is SNHLY, CDR2 FYNNEI. There are 15 residues in the CDR3.

The V gene is TRBV6-6, the J gene TRBJ2-7, with TRBD1 identical over 7 bases. V lost 5 bases to trimming and J lost 4 bases; unmatched junction nucleotides: 2. The CDR3 spans 12 residues. Germline values: CDR1 MNHNY, CDR2 SVGAGI (reference sequence). The CDR3 reads CASSPTGYEQYF. In DNA, the CDR3 is TGTGCCAGCAGTCCGACAGGGTACGAGCAGTACTTC.

The V gene is TRBV29-1, the J gene TRBJ2-1; TRBD2 matches at 8 bases. V lost 7 bases and J lost 6; bases outside the gene matches: 8. The CDR3 covers 13 residues. In germline, CDR1 is SQVTM, CDR2 ANQGSEA. The DNA for the CDR3 is TGCAGCGCTGGGACTAGGCGGTTCAATGAGCAGTTCTTC. Residues: CSAGTRRFNEQFF.

The V and J genes are TRBV7-2 and TRBJ1-4; 7 bases fit TRBD1. The CDR3 covers 15 residues. The V and J ends lost 1 base and 8 bases, in that order; junction bases with no gene match: 7. Germline lookup yields CDR1 SGHTA and CDR2 FQGNSA. CDR3 residues: CASSLGRQGDEKLFF. In nucleotides, the CDR3 is TGTGCCAGCAGCTTAGGACGACAGGGAGACGAAAAACTGTTTTTT.

The V gene is TRBV7-2, the J gene TRBJ2-2, with D possibly being TRBD1 (6 bases). V was pared by 5 bases and J by 2 bases, with 18 bases between. The CDR3 spans 17 residues. Germline V gives CDR1 SGHTA, CDR2 FQGNSA. The CDR3 spells CASSLRPGHDNTGELFF. The CDR3 nucleotides read TGTGCCAGCAGCCTGAGGCCGGGACACGATAACACCGGGGAGCTGTTTTTT.

The chain couples TRBV11-2 to TRBJ1-2, with unresolved D. Per the germline V gene, CDR1 is SGHAT and CDR2 is FQNNGV. Trimming took 1 base from V and 2 from J, leaving 17 bases between them. This CDR3 is built from 17 residues. The CDR3 reads CASSLGVHGERNYGYTF. The CDR3 DNA follows: TGTGCCAGCAGCTTAGGAGTTCACGGGGAGAGGAACTATGGCTACACCTTC. Full variable domain (missing parts from reference TRBV11-2 and TRBJ1-2): EAGVAQSPRYKIIEKRQSVAFWCNPISGHATLYWYQQILGQGPKLLIQFQNNGVVDDSQLPKDRFSAERLKGVDSTLKIQPAKLEDSAVYLCASSLGVHGERNYGYTFGSGTRLTVV.

The rearrangement links TRBV3-1 (or the pseudogene TRBV3-2) to TRBJ2-7; D not certain. Germline V lookup: CDR1 LGHDT, CDR2 YNNKEL (reference sequence). Trimming took 6 bases from V and 0 from J, leaving 6 bases between them. This CDR3 is built from 12 residues. CDR3 nucleotide sequence: TGTGCCAGCAGTTTCCACTCCTACGAGCAGTACTTC. It codes for CASSFHSYEQYF.

The gene calls are TRBV5-1 and TRBJ2-4; 12 bases match TRBD2. Trimming cost V 1 base and J 1 base; bases outside gene matches: 12. CDR3 length: 20 residues. CDR1 is SGHRS, CDR2 YFSETQ, per germline. Here the CDR3 DNA reads TGCGCCAGCAGCTTGCCCAATTCGACTAGCGGGGGAGTTGCCAAAAACATTCAGTACTTC. Protein: CASSLPNSTSGGVAKNIQYF. Combining the CDR3 with reference TRBV5-1 and TRBJ2-4 gives the whole variable domain KAGVTQTPRYLIKTRGQQVTLSCSPISGHRSVSWYQQTPGQGLQFLFEYFSETQRNKGNFPGRFSGRQFSNSRSEMNVSTLELGDSALYLCASSLPNSTSGGVAKNIQYFGAGTRLSVL.

The table lists this clone with a few counts. The CDR3 DNA reads TGTGCCTGGAGTGTAGGCAGGGACTCTGGCTACACCTTC. It translates to CAWSVGRDSGYTF. The V and J genes are TRBV30 and TRBJ1-2, with D possibly matching TRBD1 (5 bases). CDR3 length: 13 residues. The germline V gene encodes CDR1 GTSNPN and CDR2 SVGIG (reference sequence). The V end lost 0 bases, the J end lost 7 bases, and 12 bases lay between the germline ends.

The gene calls are TRBV6-1 and TRBJ1-2; D not certain. Germline lookup yields CDR1 MNHNS and CDR2 SASEGT. The CDR3 sequence is 13 residues long. Deletions cut 3 bases from V and 2 bases from J, with 7 bases between. The CDR3 sequence is CASSDQTNYGYTF. The CDR3 DNA sequence: TGTGCCAGCAGTGACCAGACAAACTATGGCTACACCTTC.

The V call is TRBV12-3 or TRBV12-4, the J call TRBJ2-7; no clear D. The CDR3 runs to 12 residues. Deletions cut 2 bases from V and 4 bases from J, with 6 bases between. The CDR3 region has the DNA TGTGCCAGCAGTTTAAACCGGTACGAGCAGTACTTC. Translating it yields CASSLNRYEQYF.

The CDR3 DNA is TGTGCCAGCAGCGATCACAGGGTTTTTGGCACTGAAGCTTTCTTT. It specifies CASSDHRVFGTEAFF. The chain carries TRBV5-5 and TRBJ1-1; D might be TRBD1 (6 bases). This CDR3 has 15 amino acids. The germline gives CDR1 SGHKS, CDR2 YYEKEE (reference sequence). V lost 4 bases to trimming and J lost 4 bases, with 17 bases between them.

The rearrangement uses TRBV9 and TRBJ1-3; the match to TRBD1 covers 7 bases. Germline lookup yields CDR1 SGDLS and CDR2 YYNGEE. J lost 4 bases, V lost 8 bases, and 6 bases had no gene match. The CDR3 extends over 13 amino acids. The CDR3 loop is CASKGASGNTIYF. For the CDR3, the DNA is TGTGCCAGTAAGGGGGCCTCCGGAAACACCATATATTTT.

The V gene is TRBV27, the J gene TRBJ1-2; tentatively, D is TRBD1 (6 bases). Trimming stripped 8 bases from V and 0 bases from J, with 16 bases between. Germline CDR1 MNHEY, CDR2 SMNVEV (reference sequence). This CDR3 comprises 15 residues. DNA for the CDR3: TGTGCCAGCTCCATCAGGGGCTCTACTAACTATGGCTACACCTTC. Amino acids: CASSIRGSTNYGYTF.

The chain couples TRBV28 to TRBJ2-7; D perhaps matches TRBD1 (6 bases). This CDR3 contains 16 residues. CDR1 MDHEN and CDR2 SYDVKM come from the germline V gene. Trimming cost V 2 bases and J 0 bases, with 14 bases left between them. CDR3 region: CASSLGDRRSSYEQYF. In DNA form, the CDR3 reads TGTGCCAGCAGTTTAGGTGACAGGAGATCCTCCTACGAGCAGTACTTC.

This sequence joins TRBV6-5 and TRBJ1-4; D unclear. V dropped 4 bases and J dropped 5 bases, with 5 bases sitting between them. This CDR3 contains 12 residues. Germline loops: CDR1 MNHEY, CDR2 SVGAGI. The CDR3 coding sequence is TGTGCCAGCAGTTCGGTGAATGAAAAACTGTTTTTT. It codes for CASSSVNEKLFF.